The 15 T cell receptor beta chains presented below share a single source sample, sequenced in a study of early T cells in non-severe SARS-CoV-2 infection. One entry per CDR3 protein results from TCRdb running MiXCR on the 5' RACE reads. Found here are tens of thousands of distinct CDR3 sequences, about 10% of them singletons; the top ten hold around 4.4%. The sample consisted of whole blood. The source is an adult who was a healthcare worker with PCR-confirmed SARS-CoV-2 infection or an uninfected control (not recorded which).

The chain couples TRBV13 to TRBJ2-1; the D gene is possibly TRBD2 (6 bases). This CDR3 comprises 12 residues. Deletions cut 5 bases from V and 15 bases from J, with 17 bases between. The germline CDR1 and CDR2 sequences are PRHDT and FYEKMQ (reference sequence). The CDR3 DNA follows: TGTGCCAGCAGCCGAAGCTTGGGACTCCGGTTCTTC. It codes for CASSRSLGLRFF.

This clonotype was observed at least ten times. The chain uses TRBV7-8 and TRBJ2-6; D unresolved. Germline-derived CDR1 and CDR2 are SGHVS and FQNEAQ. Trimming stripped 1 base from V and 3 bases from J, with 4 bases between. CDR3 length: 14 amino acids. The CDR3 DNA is TGTGCCAGCAGCTTAGTGTATGGGGCCAACGTCCTGACTTTC. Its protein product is CASSLVYGANVLTF.

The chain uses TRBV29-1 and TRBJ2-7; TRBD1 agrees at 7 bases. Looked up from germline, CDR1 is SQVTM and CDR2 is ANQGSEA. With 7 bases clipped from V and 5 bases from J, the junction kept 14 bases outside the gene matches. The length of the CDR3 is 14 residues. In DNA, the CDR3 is TGCAGCGCCGGGGCGACAGGGCCGAGGGACGAGCAGTACTTC. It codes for CSAGATGPRDEQYF.

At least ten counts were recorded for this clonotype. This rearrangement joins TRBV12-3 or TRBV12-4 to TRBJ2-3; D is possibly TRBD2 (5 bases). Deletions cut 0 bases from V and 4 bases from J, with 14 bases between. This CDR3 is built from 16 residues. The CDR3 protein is CASSLALRTGADTQYF. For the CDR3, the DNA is TGTGCCAGCAGTTTAGCGCTCCGGACCGGGGCAGATACGCAGTATTTT.

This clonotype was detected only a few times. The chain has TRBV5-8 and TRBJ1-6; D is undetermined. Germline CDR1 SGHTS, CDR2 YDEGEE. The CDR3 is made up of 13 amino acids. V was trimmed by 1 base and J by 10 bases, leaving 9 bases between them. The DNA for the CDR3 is TGTGCCAGCAGCTTGCTTCTAAACTCACCCCTCCACTTT. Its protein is CASSLLLNSPLHF.

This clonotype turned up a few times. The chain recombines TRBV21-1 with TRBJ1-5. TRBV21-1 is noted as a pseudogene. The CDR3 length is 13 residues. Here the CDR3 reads CASSAGWTQPQHF. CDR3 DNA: TGTGCCAGCAGCGCGGGATGGACTCAGCCCCAGCATTTT.

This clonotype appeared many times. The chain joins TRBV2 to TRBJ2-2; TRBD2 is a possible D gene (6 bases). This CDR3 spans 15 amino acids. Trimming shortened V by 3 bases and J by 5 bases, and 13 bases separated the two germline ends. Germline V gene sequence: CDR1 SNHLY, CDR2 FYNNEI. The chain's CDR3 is CASSDAGFRTGELFF. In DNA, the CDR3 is TGTGCCAGCAGTGATGCGGGATTTAGGACCGGGGAGCTGTTTTTT.

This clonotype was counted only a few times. The CDR3 loop reads CASSLLQGAKGNTIYF. Written as DNA, the CDR3 is TGTGCCAGCAGCCTACTACAGGGGGCGAAGGGAAACACCATATATTTT. The genes are TRBV3-1 and TRBJ1-3; 9 nucleotides align to TRBD1. From germline, CDR1 is LGHDT and CDR2 YNNKEL (reference sequence). The CDR3 is 16 residues long. The J segment lost 4 bases and the V segment lost 4 bases, leaving 8 bases of the junction unmatched.

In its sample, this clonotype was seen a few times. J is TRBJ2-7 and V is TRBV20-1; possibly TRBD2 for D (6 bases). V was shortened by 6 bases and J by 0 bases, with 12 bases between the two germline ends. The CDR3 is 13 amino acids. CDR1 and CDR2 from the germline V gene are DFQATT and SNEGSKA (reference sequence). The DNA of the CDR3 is TGCAGTGCCGGGGCTAGCGTCTCCTACGAGCAGTACTTC. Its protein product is CSAGASVSYEQYF.

CDR3 residues: CASSQDLAGDSYEQYF. The CDR3 bases are TGCGCCAGCAGCCAAGATTTAGCGGGAGACTCCTACGAGCAGTACTTC. J is TRBJ2-7 and V is TRBV4-3, with 9 bases that match TRBD2. CDR1 and CDR2 (germline): LGHNA, YSLEER. Trimming removed 0 bases from V and 0 bases from J; junction bases left unmatched: 3. The CDR3 extends over 16 amino acids.

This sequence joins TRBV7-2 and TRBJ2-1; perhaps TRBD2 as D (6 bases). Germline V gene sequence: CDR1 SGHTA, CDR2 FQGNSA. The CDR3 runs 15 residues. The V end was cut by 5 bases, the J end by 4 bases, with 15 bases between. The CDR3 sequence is CASSIGRTVYNEQFF. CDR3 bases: TGTGCCAGCAGCATAGGGAGGACTGTTTACAATGAGCAGTTCTTC.

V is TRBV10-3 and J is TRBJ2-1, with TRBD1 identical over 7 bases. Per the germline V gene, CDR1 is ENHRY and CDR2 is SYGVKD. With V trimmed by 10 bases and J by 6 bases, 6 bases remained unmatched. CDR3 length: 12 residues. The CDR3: CATRDSPNEQFF. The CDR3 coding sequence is TGTGCCACCAGGGACAGCCCCAATGAGCAGTTCTTC.

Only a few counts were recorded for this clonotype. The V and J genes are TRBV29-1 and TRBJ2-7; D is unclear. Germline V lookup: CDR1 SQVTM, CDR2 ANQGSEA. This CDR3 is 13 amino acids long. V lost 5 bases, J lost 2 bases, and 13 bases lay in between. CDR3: CSVSDRFPYEQYF. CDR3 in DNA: TGCAGCGTTTCGGACCGATTCCCCTACGAGCAGTACTTC.

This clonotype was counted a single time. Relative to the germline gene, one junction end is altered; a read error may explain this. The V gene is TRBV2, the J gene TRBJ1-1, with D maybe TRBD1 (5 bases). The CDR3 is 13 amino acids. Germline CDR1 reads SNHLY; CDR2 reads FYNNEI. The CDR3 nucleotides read TGTGCCAGCAGTGGGACACCTAACACTAAAGCTTTCTTT. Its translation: CASSGTPNTKAFF.

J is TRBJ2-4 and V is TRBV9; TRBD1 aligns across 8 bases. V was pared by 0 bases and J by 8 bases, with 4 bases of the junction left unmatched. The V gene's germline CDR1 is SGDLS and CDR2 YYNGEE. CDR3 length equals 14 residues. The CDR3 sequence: CASSVVPQGDIQYF. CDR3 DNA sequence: TGTGCCAGCAGCGTAGTCCCACAGGGGGACATTCAGTACTTC.